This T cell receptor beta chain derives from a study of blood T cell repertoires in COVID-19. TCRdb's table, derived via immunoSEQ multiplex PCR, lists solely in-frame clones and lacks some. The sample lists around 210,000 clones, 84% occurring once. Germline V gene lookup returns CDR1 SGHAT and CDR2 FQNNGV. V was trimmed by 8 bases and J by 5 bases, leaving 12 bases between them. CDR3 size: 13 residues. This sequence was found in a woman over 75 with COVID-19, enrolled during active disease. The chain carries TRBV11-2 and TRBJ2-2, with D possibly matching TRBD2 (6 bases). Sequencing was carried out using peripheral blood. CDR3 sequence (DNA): TGTGCCAGCGCGGGGTACCTAACCGGGGAGCTGTTTTTT. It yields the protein CASAGYLTGELFF.